The 15 T cell receptor beta chains given below trace back to one sample, sequenced in a study of blood T cell repertoires in COVID-19 (dated by TCRdb to 2019 to 2021). The method was the immunoSEQ multiplex PCR assay. TCRdb mirrors the immuneACCESS table, restricted to in-frame sequences. Some clones are absent from its copies; in checked studies, under half trace to an unresolved V gene, and the reason for the others is unknown. The sample table shows tens of thousands of clones, and around 83% are seen once. The top ten clonotypes cover about a fifth of the sample. Sequenced input: peripheral blood. The receptors derive from a man aged 30 to 39 with COVID-19, enrolled during active disease.

The V gene is TRBV28, the J gene TRBJ2-7, with TRBD2 as a possible D gene (5 bases). V dropped 8 bases and J dropped 0 bases, with 17 bases sitting between them. The CDR3 consists of 15 residues. Germline CDR1 MDHEN, CDR2 SYDVKM. The CDR3 coding sequence is TGTGCCAGCCAATTCCCTTCGGGGAGCTCCTACGAGCAGTACTTC. This translates into CASQFPSGSSYEQYF.

CDR3 DNA sequence: TGTGCCAGCAGTTACAGGGGATCCTCCTACGAGCAGTACTTC. Protein product: CASSYRGSSYEQYF. The chain combines TRBV6-5 with TRBJ2-7; maybe TRBD1 (5 bases). The CDR3 contains 14 residues. Deletions cut 2 bases from V and 0 bases from J, with 8 bases between. CDR1 and CDR2 from the germline V gene are MNHEY and SVGAGI.

This clone came up a few times. V is TRBV4-2 and J is TRBJ1-3; perhaps TRBD1 as D (5 bases). Germline CDR1 reads LGHNA; CDR2 reads YNFKEQ. V lost 2 bases, J lost 3 bases, and 8 bases lay in between. This CDR3 is 14 amino acids long. The CDR3 sequence is CASSQQGFGNTIYF. CDR3 sequence (DNA): TGTGCCAGCAGCCAACAGGGTTTTGGAAACACCATATATTTT.

The chain combines TRBV30 with TRBJ2-7; the D gene is possibly TRBD1 (5 bases). Per germline, CDR1 GTSNPN and CDR2 SVGIG (reference sequence). Trimming stripped 5 bases from V and 4 bases from J, with 15 bases between. This CDR3 is 13 amino acids long. The CDR3 DNA reads as TGTGCCTGGGGACATTTCAACCGGTACGAGCAGTACTTC. Translating it yields CAWGHFNRYEQYF. The full variable domain, rest sourced from reference TRBV30 and TRBJ2-7, is SQTIHQWPATLVQPVGSPLSLECTVEGTSNPNLYWYRQAAGRGLQLLFYSVGIGQISSEVPQNLSASRPQDRQFILSSKKLLLSDSGFYLCAWGHFNRYEQYFGPGTRLTVT.

The chain has TRBV23-1 and TRBJ1-2; 7 bases are a match to TRBD1. TRBV23-1 is an ORF; its function is uncertain. CDR3 length: 16 residues. V lost 4 bases to trimming and J lost 4 bases; unmatched junction nucleotides: 12. The CDR3 DNA follows: TGCGCCAGCAGTCGCCGGGACAGAATATTCCTCTATGGCTACACCTTC. It encodes CASSRRDRIFLYGYTF.

Written as DNA, the CDR3 is TGTGCCAGCAGCACCCGGGGGTCTCCTTTCTCCTACGAGCAGTACTTC. The encoded protein is CASSTRGSPFSYEQYF. The gene calls are TRBV7-8 and TRBJ2-7; a possible D gene is TRBD2 (6 bases). V was clipped by 5 bases and J by 0 bases, with 17 bases between them. Germline assignment: CDR1 SGHVS and CDR2 FQNEAQ. This CDR3 has 16 residues.

J is TRBJ1-5 and V is TRBV2, with D unresolved. Trimming took off 2 bases at V and 0 bases at J, with 11 bases between the two ends. Per the germline V gene, CDR1 is SNHLY and CDR2 is FYNNEI. The CDR3 totals 16 residues. The CDR3 loop reads CASSELGSYSNQPQHF. CDR3 coding DNA: TGTGCCAGCAGTGAACTAGGGAGTTATAGCAATCAGCCCCAGCATTTT.

The gene calls are TRBV27 and TRBJ2-7; 7 nucleotides align to TRBD1. This CDR3 has 16 amino acids. V shed 7 bases and J 0 bases; nucleotides not matched to a gene: 12. CDR1 MNHEY and CDR2 SMNVEV come from the germline V gene (reference sequence). CDR3 nucleotides: TGTGCCAGCAATGAGGGGACAGTGGTAAGCTCCTACGAGCAGTACTTC. It is translated as CASNEGTVVSSYEQYF.

This chain joins TRBV4-2 and TRBJ2-5, with 8 bases identical to TRBD2. Trimming cost V 0 bases and J 5 bases; bases outside gene matches: 11. The CDR3 sequence is 17 residues long. Germline V gives CDR1 LGHNA, CDR2 YNFKEQ. The CDR3 DNA is TGTGCCAGCAGCCAAGACAGCGGGGGAGGTTGGGGCGAGACCCAGTACTTC. This translates into CASSQDSGGGWGETQYF.

The CDR3: CASSPGTVGRRGYTF. CDR3 nucleotide sequence: TGTGCCAGCAGCCCCGGTACTGTAGGCAGGAGGGGCTACACCTTC. The gene calls are TRBV28 and TRBJ1-2; D not resolved. Germline V gene lookup returns CDR1 MDHEN and CDR2 SYDVKM. Trimming stripped 6 bases from V and 8 bases from J, with 22 bases between. There are 15 residues in the CDR3.

This chain joins TRBV12-5 and TRBJ1-3; D unresolved. The V and J ends lost 7 bases and 0 bases respectively, with 7 bases between them. The CDR3 extends over 13 amino acids. CDR1 LGHNT and CDR2 FRNRAP come from the germline V gene. The CDR3 coding sequence is TGTGCTAGTGCCCTCTCCTCTGGAAACACCATATATTTT. Amino acid sequence: CASALSSGNTIYF.

The rearrangement links TRBV20-1 to TRBJ1-4; 11 bases align to TRBD1. The CDR3 extends over 17 amino acids. Germline CDR1 is DFQATT and CDR2 is SNEGSKA (reference sequence). V lost 3 bases, J lost 8 bases, and 14 bases stayed unmatched. This CDR3 reads CSASRAGTGGIGEKLFF. The CDR3 region has the DNA TGCAGTGCTAGTCGAGCCGGGACAGGGGGAATAGGCGAAAAACTGTTTTTT.

The rearrangement links TRBV27 to TRBJ1-2; 7 bases fit TRBD1. Germline trimming cut 2 bases from V and 6 bases from J; bases unmatched to any gene: 6. The germline V gene encodes CDR1 MNHEY and CDR2 SMNVEV (reference sequence). This CDR3 is built from 14 residues. The chain's CDR3 is CASSLTGDSHGYTF. The CDR3 nucleotides read TGTGCCAGCAGTTTAACAGGGGACTCCCATGGCTACACCTTC.

CDR3 coding DNA: TGTGCCAGCAGTTACCGGGGAGGGGCGACAGATACGCAGTATTTT. It codes for CASSYRGGATDTQYF. The chain is built from TRBV6-5 and TRBJ2-3, with 7 bases fitting TRBD2. Trimming cost V 2 bases and J 3 bases; bases outside gene matches: 5. The CDR3 runs 15 residues. The germline V gene encodes CDR1 MNHEY and CDR2 SVGAGI.

The chain joins TRBV19 to TRBJ1-2, with TRBD1 matching 8 bases. CDR3 length equals 12 residues. V shed 8 bases, J shed 7 bases, and the junction held 6 bases outside the gene matches. Germline assignment: CDR1 LNHDA and CDR2 SQIVND (reference sequence). The CDR3 nucleotides are TGTGCCAGTGGACAGGGCTTCGCTGGCTACACCTTC. Amino acid sequence: CASGQGFAGYTF.